This T cell receptor (beta chain) was recorded in a study of tumor and adjacent non-tumor tissue in lung cancer. Points from the study as a whole: Significantly higher TCR diversity was found in tumor than normal lung. Tumor repertoires had a smaller top 100 clone share than normal lung.

Trimming took 6 bases from V and 0 from J, leaving 11 bases between them. CDR1 is DFQATT and CDR2 is SNEGSKA in the germline V gene (reference sequence). This CDR3 spans 13 amino acids. The library came from three nested PCR rounds adapted from ARM-PCR protocols. Each CDR3 protein gets one entry after TCRdb re-called the multiplex PCR reads with MiXCR. The table shows some 100,000 distinct CDR3 sequences, with roughly 75% occurring only once. The template was RNA from unsorted bulk tissue. Newly diagnosed lung cancer patients had thoracic surgery in China, August–late 2014, without prior chemotherapy. A remark on this clonotype: What it binds is not known. With a much larger clone just one base away, this may be a read error.

The TCR originated in a woman aged 60 to 75 with non-small cell lung cancer. The V call is TRBV20-1, the J call TRBJ1-2; possibly TRBD1 for D (6 bases). Sequenced input: lung tumor tissue. CDR3 sequence: CSALGTTNYGYTF. CDR3 nucleotides: TGCAGTGCCCTGGGGACAACTAACTATGGCTACACCTTC.